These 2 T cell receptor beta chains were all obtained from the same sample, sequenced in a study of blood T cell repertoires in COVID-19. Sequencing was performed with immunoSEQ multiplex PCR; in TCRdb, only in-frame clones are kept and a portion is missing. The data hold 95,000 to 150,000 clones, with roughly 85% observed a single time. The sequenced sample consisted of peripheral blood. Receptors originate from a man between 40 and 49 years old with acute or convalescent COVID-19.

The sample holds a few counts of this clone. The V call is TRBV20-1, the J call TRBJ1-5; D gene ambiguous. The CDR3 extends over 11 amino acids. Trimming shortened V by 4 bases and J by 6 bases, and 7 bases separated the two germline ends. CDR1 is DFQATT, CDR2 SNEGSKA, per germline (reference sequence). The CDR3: CSATTIQPQHF. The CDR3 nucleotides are TGCAGTGCTACGACAATTCAGCCCCAGCATTTT.

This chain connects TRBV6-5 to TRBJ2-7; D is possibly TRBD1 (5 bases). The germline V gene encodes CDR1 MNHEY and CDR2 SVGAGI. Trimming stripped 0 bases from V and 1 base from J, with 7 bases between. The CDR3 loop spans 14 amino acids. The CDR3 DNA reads TGTGCCAGCAGTTACTCTTGGACATCCTACGAGCAGTACTTC. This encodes CASSYSWTSYEQYF.